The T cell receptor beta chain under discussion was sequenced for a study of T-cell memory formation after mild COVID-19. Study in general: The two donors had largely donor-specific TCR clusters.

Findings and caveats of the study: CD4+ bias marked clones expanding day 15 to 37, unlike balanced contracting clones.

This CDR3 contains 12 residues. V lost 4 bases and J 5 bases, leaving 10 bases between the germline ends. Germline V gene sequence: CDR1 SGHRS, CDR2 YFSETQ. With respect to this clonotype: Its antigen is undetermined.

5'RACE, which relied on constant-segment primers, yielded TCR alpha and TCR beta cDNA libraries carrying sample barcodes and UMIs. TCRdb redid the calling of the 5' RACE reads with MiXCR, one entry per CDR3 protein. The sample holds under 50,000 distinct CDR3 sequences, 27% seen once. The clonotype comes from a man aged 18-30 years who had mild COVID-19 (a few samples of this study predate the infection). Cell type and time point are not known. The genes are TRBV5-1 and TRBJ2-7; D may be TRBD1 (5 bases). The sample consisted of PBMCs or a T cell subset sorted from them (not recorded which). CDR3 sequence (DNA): TGCGCCAGCAGCCTAGGGGTCAACGAGCAGTACTTC. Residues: CASSLGVNEQYF.